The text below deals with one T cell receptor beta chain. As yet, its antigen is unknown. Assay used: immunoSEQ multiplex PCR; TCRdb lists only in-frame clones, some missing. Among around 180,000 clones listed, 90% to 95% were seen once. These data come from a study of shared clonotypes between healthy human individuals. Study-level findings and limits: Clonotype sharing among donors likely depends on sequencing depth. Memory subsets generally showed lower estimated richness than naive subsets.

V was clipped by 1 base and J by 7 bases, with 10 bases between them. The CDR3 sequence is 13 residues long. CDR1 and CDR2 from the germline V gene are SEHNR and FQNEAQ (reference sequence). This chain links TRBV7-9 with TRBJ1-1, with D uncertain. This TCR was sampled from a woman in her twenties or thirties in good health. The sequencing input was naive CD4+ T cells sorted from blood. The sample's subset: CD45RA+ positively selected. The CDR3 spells CASSLVGPVEAFF. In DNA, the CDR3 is TGTGCCAGCAGCTTAGTCGGTCCGGTTGAAGCTTTCTTT. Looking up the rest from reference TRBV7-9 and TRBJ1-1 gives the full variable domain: DTGVSQNPRHKITKRGQNVTFRCDPISEHNRLYWYRQTLGQGPEFLTYFQNEAQLEKSRLLSDRFSAERPKGSFSTLEIQRTEQGDSAMYLCASSLVGPVEAFFGQGTRLTVV.